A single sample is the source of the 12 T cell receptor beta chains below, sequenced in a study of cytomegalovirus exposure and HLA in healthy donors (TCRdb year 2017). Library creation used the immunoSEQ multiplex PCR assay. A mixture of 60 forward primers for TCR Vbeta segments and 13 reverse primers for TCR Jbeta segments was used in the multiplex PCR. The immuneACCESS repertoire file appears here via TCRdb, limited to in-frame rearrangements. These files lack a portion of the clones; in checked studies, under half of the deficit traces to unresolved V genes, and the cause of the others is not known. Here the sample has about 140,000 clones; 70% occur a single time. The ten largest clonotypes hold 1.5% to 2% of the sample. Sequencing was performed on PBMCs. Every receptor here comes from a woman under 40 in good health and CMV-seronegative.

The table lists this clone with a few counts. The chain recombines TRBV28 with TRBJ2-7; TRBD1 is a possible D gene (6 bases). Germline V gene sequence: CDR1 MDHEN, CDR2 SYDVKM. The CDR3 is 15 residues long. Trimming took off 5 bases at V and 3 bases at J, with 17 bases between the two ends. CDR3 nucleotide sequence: TGTGCCAGCAGTCCACCCCAGGGGAAGGTCTACGAGCAGTACTTC. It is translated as CASSPPQGKVYEQYF.

CDR3 DNA sequence: TGTGCCAGCAGTCCGTGGACAGGAGCTCAAGAGACCCAGTACTTC. It specifies CASSPWTGAQETQYF. V usage is TRBV28 and J usage is TRBJ2-5, with 7 bases fitting TRBD1. Looked up from germline, CDR1 is MDHEN and CDR2 is SYDVKM. V lost 5 bases, J lost 2 bases, and 8 bases stayed unmatched. This CDR3 has 15 residues.

The CDR3 protein is CSGGDSYEQYF. CDR3 coding DNA: TGCAGCGGCGGAGACTCCTACGAGCAGTACTTC. The chain links TRBV29-1 to TRBJ2-7; D is ambiguous. Germline assignment: CDR1 SQVTM and CDR2 ANQGSEA. Trimming took 7 bases from V and 0 from J, leaving 7 bases between them. The CDR3 length is 11 residues.

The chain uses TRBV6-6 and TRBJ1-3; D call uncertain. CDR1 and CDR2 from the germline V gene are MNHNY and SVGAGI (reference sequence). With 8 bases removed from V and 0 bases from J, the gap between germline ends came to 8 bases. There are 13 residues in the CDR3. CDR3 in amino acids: CASQAYSGNTIYF. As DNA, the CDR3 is TGTGCCAGCCAGGCATACTCTGGAAACACCATATATTTT.

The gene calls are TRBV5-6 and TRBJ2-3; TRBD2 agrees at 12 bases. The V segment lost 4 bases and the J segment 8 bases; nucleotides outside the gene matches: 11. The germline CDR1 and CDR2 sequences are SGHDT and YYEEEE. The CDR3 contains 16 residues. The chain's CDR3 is CASSLGLAGTVGTQYF. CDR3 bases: TGTGCCAGCAGCCTCGGACTAGCGGGGACTGTAGGTACGCAGTATTTT.

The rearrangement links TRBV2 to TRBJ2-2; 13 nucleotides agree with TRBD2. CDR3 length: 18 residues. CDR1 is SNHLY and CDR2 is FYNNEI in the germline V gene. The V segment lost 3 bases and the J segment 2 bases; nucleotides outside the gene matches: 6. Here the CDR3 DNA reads TGTGCCAGCAGTGAGAGACTAGCGGGGGGCTTAAACACCGGGGAGCTGTTTTTT. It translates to CASSERLAGGLNTGELFF.

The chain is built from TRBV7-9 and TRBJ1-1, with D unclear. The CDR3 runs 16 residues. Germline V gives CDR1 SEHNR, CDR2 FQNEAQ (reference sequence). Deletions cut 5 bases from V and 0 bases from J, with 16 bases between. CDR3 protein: CASSPPLPGLNTEAFF. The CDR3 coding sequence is TGTGCCAGCAGCCCTCCTTTGCCAGGCCTGAACACTGAAGCTTTCTTT.

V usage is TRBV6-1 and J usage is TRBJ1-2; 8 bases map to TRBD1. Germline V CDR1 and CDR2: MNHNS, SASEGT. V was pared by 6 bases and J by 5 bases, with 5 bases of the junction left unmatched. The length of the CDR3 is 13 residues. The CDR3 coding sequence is TGTGCCAGCAGCCACAGGGGGGAATATGGCTACACCTTC. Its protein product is CASSHRGEYGYTF.

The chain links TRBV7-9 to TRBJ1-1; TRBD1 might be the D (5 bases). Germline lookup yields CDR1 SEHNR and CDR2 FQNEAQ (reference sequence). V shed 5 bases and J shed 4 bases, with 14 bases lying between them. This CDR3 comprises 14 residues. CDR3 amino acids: CASSLPGVPTEAFF. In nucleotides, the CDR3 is TGTGCCAGCAGCCTCCCGGGGGTGCCCACTGAAGCTTTCTTT.

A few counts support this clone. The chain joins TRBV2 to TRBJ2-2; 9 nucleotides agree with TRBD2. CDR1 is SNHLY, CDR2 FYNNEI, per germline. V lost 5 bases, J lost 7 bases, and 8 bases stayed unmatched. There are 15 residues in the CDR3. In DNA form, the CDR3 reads TGTGCCAGCAGTTACCTAGCGGGGCAGGGCGGGGAGCTGTTTTTT. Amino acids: CASSYLAGQGGELFF.

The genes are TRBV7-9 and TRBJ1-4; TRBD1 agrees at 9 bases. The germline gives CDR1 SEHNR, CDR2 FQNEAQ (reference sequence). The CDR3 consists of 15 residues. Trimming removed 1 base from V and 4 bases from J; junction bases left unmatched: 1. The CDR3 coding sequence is TGTGCCAGCAGCTTAGGGGACAGGGATAATGAAAAACTGTTTTTT. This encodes CASSLGDRDNEKLFF. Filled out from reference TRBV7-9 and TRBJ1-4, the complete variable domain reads DTGVSQNPRHKITKRGQNVTFRCDPISEHNRLYWYRQTLGQGPEFLTYFQNEAQLEKSRLLSDRFSAERPKGSFSTLEIQRTEQGDSAMYLCASSLGDRDNEKLFFGSGTQLSVL.

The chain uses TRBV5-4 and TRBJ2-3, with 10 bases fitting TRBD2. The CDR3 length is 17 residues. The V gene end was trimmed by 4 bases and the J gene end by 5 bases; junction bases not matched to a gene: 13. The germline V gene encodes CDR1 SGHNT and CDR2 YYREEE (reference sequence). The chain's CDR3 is CASSQIRAGGLGDTQYF. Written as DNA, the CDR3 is TGTGCCAGCAGCCAAATCCGAGCGGGGGGGCTAGGAGATACGCAGTATTTT.